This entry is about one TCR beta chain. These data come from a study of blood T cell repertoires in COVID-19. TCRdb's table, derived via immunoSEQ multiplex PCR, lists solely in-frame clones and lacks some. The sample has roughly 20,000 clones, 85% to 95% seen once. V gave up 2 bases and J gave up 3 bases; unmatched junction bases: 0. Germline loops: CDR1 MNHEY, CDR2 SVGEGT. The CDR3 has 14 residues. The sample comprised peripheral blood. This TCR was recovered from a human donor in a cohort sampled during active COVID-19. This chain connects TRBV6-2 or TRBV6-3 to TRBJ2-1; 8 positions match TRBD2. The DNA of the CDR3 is TGTGCCAGCAGTTACACTAGCGGCTACAATGAGCAGTTCTTC. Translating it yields CASSYTSGYNEQFF.